This T cell receptor beta chain was obtained from a study of blood T cell repertoires in COVID-19. Assay: immunoSEQ multiplex PCR; the TCRdb copy retains only in-frame clones and omits some. The table records approximately 250,000 clones, 83% of them present only once. V lost 6 bases to trimming and J lost 4 bases; unmatched junction nucleotides: 13. Germline assignment: CDR1 SNHLY and CDR2 FYNNEI. The CDR3 extends over 17 amino acids. Material for sequencing was peripheral blood. This clonotype originated in a human donor in a cohort sampled during active COVID-19. This chain connects TRBV2 to TRBJ1-3; 9 nucleotides line up with TRBD1. The CDR3 DNA reads as TGTGCCAGCAGAGCCGACCTAACAGGGGGCAGGGGAAACACCATATATTTT. This codes for CASRADLTGGRGNTIYF.